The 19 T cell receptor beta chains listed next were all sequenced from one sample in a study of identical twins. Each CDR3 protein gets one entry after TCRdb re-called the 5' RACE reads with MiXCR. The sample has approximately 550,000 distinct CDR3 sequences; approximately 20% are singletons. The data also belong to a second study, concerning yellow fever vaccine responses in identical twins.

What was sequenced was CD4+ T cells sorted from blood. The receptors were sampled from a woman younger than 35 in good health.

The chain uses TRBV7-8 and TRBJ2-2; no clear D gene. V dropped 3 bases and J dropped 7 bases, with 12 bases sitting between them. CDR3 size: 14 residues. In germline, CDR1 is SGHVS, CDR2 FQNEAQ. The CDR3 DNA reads TGTGCCAGCAGCTTCTTGGGGTTCAACGGGGAGCTGTTTTTT. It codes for CASSFLGFNGELFF.

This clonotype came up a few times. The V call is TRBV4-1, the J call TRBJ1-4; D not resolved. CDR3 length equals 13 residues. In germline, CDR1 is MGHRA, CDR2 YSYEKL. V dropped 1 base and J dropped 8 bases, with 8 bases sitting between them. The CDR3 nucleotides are TGCGCCAGCAGCCAAGGGGTGTTCGAAAAACTGTTTTTT. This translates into CASSQGVFEKLFF.

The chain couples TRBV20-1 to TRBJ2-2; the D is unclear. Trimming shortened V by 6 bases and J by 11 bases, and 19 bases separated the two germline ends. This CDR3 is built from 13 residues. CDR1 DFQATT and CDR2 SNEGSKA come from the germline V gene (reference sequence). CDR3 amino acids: CSATRDPNSELFF. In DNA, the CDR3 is TGCAGTGCAACACGAGACCCGAATTCAGAGCTGTTTTTT.

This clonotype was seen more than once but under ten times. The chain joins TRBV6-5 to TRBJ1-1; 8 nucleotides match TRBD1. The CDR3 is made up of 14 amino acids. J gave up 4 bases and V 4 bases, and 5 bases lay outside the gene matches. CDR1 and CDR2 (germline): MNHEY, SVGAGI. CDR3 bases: TGTGCCAGCAGTTTGCAACAGGGGGGCACTGAAGCTTTCTTT. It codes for CASSLQQGGTEAFF.

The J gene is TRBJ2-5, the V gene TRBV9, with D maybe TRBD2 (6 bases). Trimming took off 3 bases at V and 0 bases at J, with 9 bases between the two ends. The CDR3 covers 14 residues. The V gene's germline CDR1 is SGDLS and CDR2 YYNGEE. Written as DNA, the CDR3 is TGTGCCAGCAGCGAAGCGGGTCACCAAGAGACCCAGTACTTC. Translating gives CASSEAGHQETQYF.

CDR3 nucleotide sequence: TGCAGTGCTAGAGAGAGTTGGGGGGCTGATGGCTACACCTTC. Protein: CSARESWGADGYTF. V and J are TRBV20-1 and TRBJ1-2; possibly TRBD1 for D (6 bases). The CDR3 covers 14 residues. Germline CDR1 is DFQATT and CDR2 is SNEGSKA (reference sequence). Trimming took off 0 bases at V and 6 bases at J, with 14 bases between the two ends.

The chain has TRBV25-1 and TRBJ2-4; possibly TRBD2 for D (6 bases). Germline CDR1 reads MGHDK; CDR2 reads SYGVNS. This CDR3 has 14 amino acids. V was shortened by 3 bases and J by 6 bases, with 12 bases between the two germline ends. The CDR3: CASSDAGYGNIQYF. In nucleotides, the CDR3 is TGTGCCAGCAGTGACGCGGGGTACGGAAACATTCAGTACTTC.

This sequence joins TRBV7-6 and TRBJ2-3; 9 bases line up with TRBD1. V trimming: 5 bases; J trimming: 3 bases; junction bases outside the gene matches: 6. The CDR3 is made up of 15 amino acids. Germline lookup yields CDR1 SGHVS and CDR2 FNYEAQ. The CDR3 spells CASSLNRGLTDTQYF. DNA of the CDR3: TGTGCCAGCAGCCTAAACAGGGGGCTAACAGATACGCAGTATTTT.

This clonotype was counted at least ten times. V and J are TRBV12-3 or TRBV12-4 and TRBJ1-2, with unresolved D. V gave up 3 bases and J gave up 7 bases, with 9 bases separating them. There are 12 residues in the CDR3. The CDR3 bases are TGTGCCAGCAGTTTCGAAAGGGCTGGCTACACCTTC. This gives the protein CASSFERAGYTF.

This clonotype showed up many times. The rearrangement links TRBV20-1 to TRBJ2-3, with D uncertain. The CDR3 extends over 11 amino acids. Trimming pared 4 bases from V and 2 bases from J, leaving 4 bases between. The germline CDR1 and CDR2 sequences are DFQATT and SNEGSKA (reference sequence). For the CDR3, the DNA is TGCAGTGCTATGTACACAGATACGCAGTATTTT. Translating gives CSAMYTDTQYF.

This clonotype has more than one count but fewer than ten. In DNA, the CDR3 is TGCAGTGCTAGAGATGAGGGCGGGGGCTACGAGCAGTACGTC. It is translated as CSARDEGGGYEQYV. The chain employs TRBV20-1 and TRBJ2-7, with 7 bases identical to TRBD2. Trimming cost V 0 bases and J 3 bases; bases outside gene matches: 5. The CDR3 has 14 amino acids. The germline CDR1 and CDR2 sequences are DFQATT and SNEGSKA (reference sequence).

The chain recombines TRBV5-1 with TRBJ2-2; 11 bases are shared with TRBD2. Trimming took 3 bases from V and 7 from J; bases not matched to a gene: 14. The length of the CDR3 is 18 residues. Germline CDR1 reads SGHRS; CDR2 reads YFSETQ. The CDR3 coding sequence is TGCGCCAGCAGCTCTACCGGGACTAGCGGAGCTGGTGGCGGGGAGCTGTTTTTT. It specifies CASSSTGTSGAGGGELFF. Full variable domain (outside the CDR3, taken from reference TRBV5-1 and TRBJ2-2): KAGVTQTPRYLIKTRGQQVTLSCSPISGHRSVSWYQQTPGQGLQFLFEYFSETQRNKGNFPGRFSGRQFSNSRSEMNVSTLELGDSALYLCASSSTGTSGAGGGELFFGEGSRLTVL.

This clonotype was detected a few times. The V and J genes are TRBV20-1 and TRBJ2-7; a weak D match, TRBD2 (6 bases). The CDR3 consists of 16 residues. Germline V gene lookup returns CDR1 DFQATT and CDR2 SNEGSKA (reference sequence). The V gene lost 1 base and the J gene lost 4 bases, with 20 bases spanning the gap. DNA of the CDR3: TGCAGTGCTAGAGGCGACCACCCGGGGGAAGTGTACGAGCAGTACTTC. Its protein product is CSARGDHPGEVYEQYF.

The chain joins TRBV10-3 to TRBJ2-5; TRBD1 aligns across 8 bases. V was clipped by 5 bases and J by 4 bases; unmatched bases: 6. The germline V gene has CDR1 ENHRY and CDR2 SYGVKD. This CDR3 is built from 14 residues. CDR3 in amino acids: CAISKQGGGETQYF. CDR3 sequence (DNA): TGTGCCATCAGTAAACAGGGGGGAGGAGAGACCCAGTACTTC.

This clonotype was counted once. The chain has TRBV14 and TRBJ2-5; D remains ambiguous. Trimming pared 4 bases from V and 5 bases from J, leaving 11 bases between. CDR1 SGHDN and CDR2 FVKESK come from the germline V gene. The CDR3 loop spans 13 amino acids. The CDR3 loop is CASSLYTRETQYF. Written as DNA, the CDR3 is TGTGCCAGCAGCCTCTATACCCGGGAGACCCAGTACTTC.

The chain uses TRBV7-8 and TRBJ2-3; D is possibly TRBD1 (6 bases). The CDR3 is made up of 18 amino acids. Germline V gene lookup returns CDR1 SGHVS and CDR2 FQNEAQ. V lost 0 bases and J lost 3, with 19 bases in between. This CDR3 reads CASSLAKSGTILTDTQYF. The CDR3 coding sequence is TGTGCCAGCAGCTTAGCCAAATCCGGGACAATCCTGACAGATACGCAGTATTTT.

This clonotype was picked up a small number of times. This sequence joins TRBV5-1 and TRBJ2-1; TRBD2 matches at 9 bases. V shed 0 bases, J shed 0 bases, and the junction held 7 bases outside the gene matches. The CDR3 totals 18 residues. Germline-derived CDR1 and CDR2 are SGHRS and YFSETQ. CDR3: CASSLGTSVLSSYNEQFF. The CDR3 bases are TGCGCCAGCAGCTTGGGGACTAGCGTCCTGAGCTCCTACAATGAGCAGTTCTTC.

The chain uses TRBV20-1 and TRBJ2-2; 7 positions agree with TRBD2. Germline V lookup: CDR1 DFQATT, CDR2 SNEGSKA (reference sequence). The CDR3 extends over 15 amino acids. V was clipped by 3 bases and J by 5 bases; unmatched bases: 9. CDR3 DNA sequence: TGCAGTGCTAGGGAGACTAGCAGAGGGACCGGGGAGCTGTTTTTT. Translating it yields CSARETSRGTGELFF.

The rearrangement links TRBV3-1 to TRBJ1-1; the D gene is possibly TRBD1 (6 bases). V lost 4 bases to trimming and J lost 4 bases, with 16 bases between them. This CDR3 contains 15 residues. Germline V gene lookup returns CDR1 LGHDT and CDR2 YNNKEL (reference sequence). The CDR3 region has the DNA TGTGCCAGCAGCCCCTGGGGGGCCCTGGTCACTGAAGCTTTCTTT. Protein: CASSPWGALVTEAFF.